A single sample gave rise to the 32 T cell receptor beta chains below, sequenced in a study of blood T cell repertoires in COVID-19 (TCRdb year 2020). Library generation was performed with the immunoSEQ multiplex PCR assay. TCRdb re-hosts the immuneACCESS table, in-frame sequences only. Its copies lack some clones; in the studies checked, an unresolved V gene accounts for under half of them, and the cause for the rest is not known. This sample is represented by about 130,000 clones; more than 75% of them were singletons. The ten largest clonotypes hold approximately 3.5% of the sample. The sample comprised peripheral blood. The receptors shown here come from a man aged 50-60 years with active COVID-19.

The chain has TRBV5-1 and TRBJ1-4; TRBD1 matches 7 bases. V shed 7 bases and J 0 bases; nucleotides not matched to a gene: 9. The CDR3 covers 16 residues. Per the germline V gene, CDR1 is SGHRS and CDR2 is YFSETQ. Written as DNA, the CDR3 is TGCGCCAGCGGATTACAGGGGATTGCAACTAATGAAAAACTGTTTTTT. It codes for CASGLQGIATNEKLFF. The whole variable domain, remainder taken from reference TRBV5-1 and TRBJ1-4, is KAGVTQTPRYLIKTRGQQVTLSCSPISGHRSVSWYQQTPGQGLQFLFEYFSETQRNKGNFPGRFSGRQFSNSRSEMNVSTLELGDSALYLCASGLQGIATNEKLFFGSGTQLSVL.

V usage is TRBV19 and J usage is TRBJ1-5, with a possible D match to TRBD1 (6 bases). The CDR3 sequence is 14 residues long. V dropped 3 bases and J dropped 4 bases, with 10 bases sitting between them. From germline, CDR1 is LNHDA and CDR2 SQIVND (reference sequence). DNA of the CDR3: TGTGCCAGTAGTATGGAGAGGGGGAATCAGCCCCAGCATTTT. It specifies CASSMERGNQPQHF. The whole variable domain, filled in from reference TRBV19 and TRBJ1-5, reads DGGITQSPKYLFRKEGQNVTLSCEQNLNHDAMYWYRQDPGQGLRLIYYSQIVNDFQKGDIAEGYSVSREKKESFPLTVTSAQKNPTAFYLCASSMERGNQPQHFGDGTRLSIL.

This CDR3 is CASSTTNYNEQFF. The DNA for the CDR3 is TGTGCCAGCTCAACGACTAATTACAATGAGCAGTTCTTC. V usage is TRBV18 and J usage is TRBJ2-1, with D tentatively TRBD2 (5 bases). The CDR3 has 13 amino acids. The germline gives CDR1 KGHSH, CDR2 LQKENI. The germline V and J ends were trimmed by 5 bases and 4 bases, with 9 bases remaining between them.

V is TRBV3-1 (or the pseudogene TRBV3-2) and J is TRBJ2-1; a weak D match, TRBD1 (5 bases). CDR3 size: 14 residues. V was trimmed by 4 bases and J by 6 bases, leaving 13 bases between them. Germline V lookup: CDR1 LGHDT, CDR2 YNNKEL (reference sequence). The DNA of the CDR3 is TGTGCCAGCAGCCTAGGGGCCCCGGGCAATGAGCAGTTCTTC. Its translation is CASSLGAPGNEQFF.

V and J are TRBV5-1 and TRBJ2-1; D remains ambiguous. The CDR3 is 14 residues long. V was clipped by 1 base and J by 10 bases, with 15 bases between them. Germline CDR1 SGHRS, CDR2 YFSETQ. As DNA, the CDR3 is TGCGCCAGCAGCTTGTTCTCCCTAGTGAGGGAGCAGTTCTTC. Translation: CASSLFSLVREQFF.

The chain links TRBV5-1 to TRBJ2-2; TRBD1 matches 7 bases. There are 15 residues in the CDR3. Germline trimming cut 4 bases from V and 0 bases from J; bases unmatched to any gene: 3. From germline, CDR1 is SGHRS and CDR2 YFSETQ. CDR3 in amino acids: CASSIGQANTGELFF. The CDR3 nucleotides read TGCGCCAGCAGCATTGGACAGGCGAACACCGGGGAGCTGTTTTTT.

The rearrangement uses TRBV2 and TRBJ1-5; tentatively, D is TRBD1 (6 bases). The CDR3 loop spans 14 amino acids. V lost 6 bases and J lost 5, with 14 bases in between. CDR1 is SNHLY, CDR2 FYNNEI, per germline. CDR3 nucleotides: TGTGCCAGCAGGGGGTTTAGGACAGATCAGCCCCAGCATTTT. It yields the protein CASRGFRTDQPQHF.

The chain combines TRBV27 with TRBJ2-1, with 7 positions matching TRBD1. Per germline, CDR1 MNHEY and CDR2 SMNVEV (reference sequence). The V segment lost 5 bases and the J segment 4 bases; nucleotides outside the gene matches: 8. The CDR3 is 15 amino acids. This CDR3 reads CASSTLRGFYNEQFF. As DNA, the CDR3 is TGTGCCAGCAGTACGCTCAGGGGGTTTTACAATGAGCAGTTCTTC.

V and J are TRBV4-2 and TRBJ2-5; TRBD2 matches 11 bases. Germline V gene data show CDR1 as LGHNA and CDR2 as YNFKEQ. CDR3 length equals 17 residues. After removal of 0 bases from V and 1 base from J, the junction contained 4 bases not matched to a gene. The CDR3 sequence: CASSQDTTSGGQETQYF. DNA of the CDR3: TGTGCCAGCAGCCAAGATACAACTAGCGGGGGCCAAGAGACCCAGTACTTC.

This sequence joins TRBV6-1 and TRBJ2-5; 11 bases are shared with TRBD1. This CDR3 comprises 19 residues. Germline CDR1 and CDR2: MNHNS and SASEGT. V lost 3 bases and J lost 1; bases outside the gene matches: 13. The CDR3 is CASSDGGQGDLLSQETQYF. The DNA of the CDR3 is TGTGCCAGCAGTGACGGGGGACAGGGGGACCTTCTTTCCCAAGAGACCCAGTACTTC.

J is TRBJ2-5 and V is TRBV10-1, with D tentatively TRBD2 (5 bases). Germline V gives CDR1 WNHNN, CDR2 SYGVQD (reference sequence). Trimming took 6 bases from V and 3 from J, leaving 11 bases between them. This CDR3 is built from 13 residues. For the CDR3, the DNA is TGCGCCAGCAGCGAGGACGGGGAAGAGACCCAGTACTTC. Amino acid sequence: CASSEDGEETQYF.

The rearrangement joins TRBV3-1 (or the pseudogene TRBV3-2) to TRBJ2-1; possible D gene TRBD2, 6 bases. Germline V gene lookup returns CDR1 LGHDT and CDR2 YNNKEL (reference sequence). V lost 2 bases to trimming and J lost 10 bases, with 15 bases between them. The CDR3 covers 14 residues. The CDR3 loop is CASSQPPRGAEQFF. CDR3 coding DNA: TGTGCCAGCAGCCAACCACCGCGGGGTGCAGAGCAGTTCTTC.

The rearrangement joins TRBV10-1 to TRBJ1-1; D remains ambiguous. The CDR3 covers 13 residues. Germline CDR1 WNHNN, CDR2 SYGVQD (reference sequence). Trimming pared 0 bases from V and 1 base from J, leaving 3 bases between. CDR3 coding DNA: TGCGCCAGCAGTGAGTCTAAGAACACTGAAGCTTTCTTT. Amino acid sequence: CASSESKNTEAFF.

This rearrangement joins TRBV5-1 to TRBJ2-2; weak D call: TRBD1 (6 bases). CDR3 length equals 16 residues. CDR1 and CDR2 (germline): SGHRS, YFSETQ. Deletions cut 1 base from V and 6 bases from J, with 16 bases between. The CDR3 sequence: CASSLMTQGHAGELFF. CDR3 DNA sequence: TGCGCCAGCAGCTTGATGACACAGGGACATGCCGGGGAGCTGTTTTTT.

The chain recombines TRBV27 with TRBJ2-2; 8 bases match TRBD1. Germline V gene data show CDR1 as MNHEY and CDR2 as SMNVEV (reference sequence). The junction had 13 bases not matched to a gene; V was cut back by 5 bases and J by 5 bases. The CDR3 consists of 17 residues. The CDR3 DNA sequence: TGTGCCAGCAGTGACCAAGCAGGGGGCGCTTGGACCGGGGAGCTGTTTTTT. This gives the protein CASSDQAGGAWTGELFF.

The CDR3 reads CASSYQQDRVVDEQFF. In DNA, the CDR3 is TGTGCCAGCAGTTATCAACAAGACAGGGTAGTCGATGAGCAGTTCTTC. V usage is TRBV6-2 or TRBV6-3 and J usage is TRBJ2-1, with 7 bases lining up with TRBD1. This CDR3 spans 16 amino acids. The ends lost 3 bases at V and 8 bases at J; junction bases unmatched: 13. Per germline, CDR1 MNHEY and CDR2 SVGEGT.

This clone has a single count. The chain has TRBV15 and TRBJ2-3, with 13 positions matching TRBD2. Germline lookup yields CDR1 LNHNV and CDR2 YYDKDF (reference sequence). V lost 2 bases and J lost 0; bases outside the gene matches: 5. The CDR3 sequence is 18 residues long. The CDR3 protein is CATSRRTSGGPSTDTQYF. The CDR3 DNA follows: TGTGCCACCAGCAGAAGGACTAGCGGGGGACCCAGCACAGATACGCAGTATTTT.

The CDR3 nucleotides are TGTGCCAGCAGCCAAGTGGGGCACAGGACTAACTATGGCTACACCTTC. This translates into CASSQVGHRTNYGYTF. The chain is built from TRBV14 and TRBJ1-2, with D possibly matching TRBD1 (5 bases). V was clipped by 1 base and J by 0 bases, with 12 bases between them. The germline CDR1 and CDR2 sequences are SGHDN and FVKESK. This CDR3 region has 16 residues.

The chain has TRBV7-2 and TRBJ2-3; D gene ambiguous. The CDR3 has 12 amino acids. Germline V gene data show CDR1 as SGHTA and CDR2 as FQGNSA. The V end was cut by 2 bases, the J end by 2 bases, with 2 bases between. CDR3: CASSLLTDTQYF. As DNA, the CDR3 is TGTGCCAGCAGCTTACTCACAGATACGCAGTATTTT.

The V gene is TRBV19, the J gene TRBJ2-3; TRBD1 matches 7 bases. Germline-derived CDR1 and CDR2 are LNHDA and SQIVND (reference sequence). This CDR3 has 13 amino acids. V lost 6 bases to trimming and J lost 9 bases; unmatched junction nucleotides: 9. Written as DNA, the CDR3 is TGTGCCAGTAGCTTCAACAGGGGAGAGACGCAGTATTTT. Encoded protein: CASSFNRGETQYF. Full variable domain (outside the CDR3, taken from reference TRBV19 and TRBJ2-3): DGGITQSPKYLFRKEGQNVTLSCEQNLNHDAMYWYRQDPGQGLRLIYYSQIVNDFQKGDIAEGYSVSREKKESFPLTVTSAQKNPTAFYLCASSFNRGETQYFGPGTRLTVL.

V usage is TRBV11-1 and J usage is TRBJ2-1, with no clear D. The CDR3 is made up of 14 amino acids. V was shortened by 4 bases and J by 0 bases, with 7 bases between the two germline ends. Germline V gene data show CDR1 as SGHAT and CDR2 as FQDESV (reference sequence). The CDR3 bases are TGTGCCAGCAGCTCGTTGAGCTCCTACAATGAGCAGTTCTTC. Encoded protein: CASSSLSSYNEQFF.

The V gene is TRBV18, the J gene TRBJ1-5; 10 bases align to TRBD1. The CDR3 runs 15 residues. Germline V gives CDR1 KGHSH, CDR2 LQKENI. V lost 4 bases and J lost 7; bases outside the gene matches: 7. CDR3: CASSLDRGLWQPQHF. As DNA, the CDR3 is TGTGCCAGCTCACTCGACAGGGGGCTTTGGCAGCCCCAGCATTTT.

The V and J genes are TRBV5-6 and TRBJ2-3, with D possibly TRBD2 on 6 matching bases. V lost 4 bases to trimming and J lost 5 bases, with 14 bases between them. Germline V gives CDR1 SGHDT, CDR2 YYEEEE. The CDR3 length is 14 residues. CDR3 bases: TGTGCCAGCAGCCCGGGACTGCCGGGAGATACGCAGTATTTT. It specifies CASSPGLPGDTQYF.

J is TRBJ1-1 and V is TRBV7-9, with 10 bases matching TRBD1. Germline CDR1 and CDR2: SEHNR and FQNEAQ (reference sequence). The trim removed 5 bases at V and 1 base at J, leaving 4 bases unmatched. The CDR3 consists of 15 residues. DNA for the CDR3: TGTGCCAGCAGCCCATGGACAGGGGGGAACACTGAAGCTTTCTTT. Protein sequence: CASSPWTGGNTEAFF.

The genes are TRBV6-5 and TRBJ2-1, with a weak D call TRBD2 (5 bases). CDR1 and CDR2 from the germline V gene are MNHEY and SVGAGI. The CDR3 is 15 amino acids. The V and J ends lost 2 bases and 6 bases respectively, with 14 bases between them. CDR3 nucleotide sequence: TGTGCCAGCAGTTACACCAGACTAAAAATCAATGAGCAGTTCTTC. It specifies CASSYTRLKINEQFF.

The J gene is TRBJ2-3, the V gene TRBV3-1 (or the pseudogene TRBV3-2), with 11 positions matching TRBD2. The J segment lost 2 bases and the V segment lost 0 bases, leaving 13 bases of the junction unmatched. The CDR3 runs to 20 residues. CDR1 LGHDT and CDR2 YNNKEL come from the germline V gene (reference sequence). CDR3 loop: CASSQEWRLAGGTFTDTQYF. The CDR3 region has the DNA TGTGCCAGCAGCCAAGAATGGCGGCTAGCGGGGGGAACCTTCACAGATACGCAGTATTTT.

V is TRBV5-1 and J is TRBJ2-1; 7 bases agree with TRBD2. Germline V gene data show CDR1 as SGHRS and CDR2 as YFSETQ. This CDR3 comprises 18 residues. V shed 2 bases, J shed 5 bases, and the junction held 16 bases outside the gene matches. The CDR3 protein is CASSLVFSGLHTNNEQFF. DNA of the CDR3: TGCGCCAGCAGCTTAGTCTTTAGCGGGCTGCATACTAACAATGAGCAGTTCTTC. Combining the CDR3 with reference TRBV5-1 and TRBJ2-1 gives the whole variable domain KAGVTQTPRYLIKTRGQQVTLSCSPISGHRSVSWYQQTPGQGLQFLFEYFSETQRNKGNFPGRFSGRQFSNSRSEMNVSTLELGDSALYLCASSLVFSGLHTNNEQFFGPGTRLTVL.

The gene calls are TRBV7-9 and TRBJ2-3; D perhaps matches TRBD2 (6 bases). Trimming took 5 bases from V and 3 from J, leaving 15 bases between them. The CDR3 extends over 15 amino acids. Looked up from germline, CDR1 is SEHNR and CDR2 is FQNEAQ (reference sequence). CDR3 bases: TGTGCCAGCAGCCTGGCGGGGTTAGGAACAGATACGCAGTATTTT. Amino acids: CASSLAGLGTDTQYF.

J is TRBJ2-1 and V is TRBV27; TRBD2 is a possible D gene (6 bases). This CDR3 comprises 17 residues. The germline CDR1 and CDR2 sequences are MNHEY and SMNVEV (reference sequence). Deletions cut 6 bases from V and 2 bases from J, with 20 bases between. The CDR3 sequence is CASSPGSYQYPYNEQFF. CDR3 nucleotides: TGTGCCAGCAGCCCCGGGAGCTATCAGTATCCCTACAATGAGCAGTTCTTC.

The chain couples TRBV29-1 to TRBJ2-5; D is ambiguous. The CDR3 consists of 12 residues. Germline-derived CDR1 and CDR2 are SQVTM and ANQGSEA. V lost 3 bases and J 2 bases, leaving 7 bases between the germline ends. The CDR3 nucleotides read TGCAGCGTTGATGTACAGCAAGAGACCCAGTACTTC. It yields the protein CSVDVQQETQYF.

This chain links TRBV7-2 with TRBJ1-4; D gene unclear. The germline V gene encodes CDR1 SGHTA and CDR2 FQGNSA. Trimming pared 5 bases from V and 7 bases from J, leaving 17 bases between. There are 15 residues in the CDR3. The CDR3 reads CASSGLSGVAEKLFF. The CDR3 nucleotides read TGTGCCAGCAGCGGACTCTCGGGAGTCGCTGAAAAACTGTTTTTT.

CDR3 coding DNA: TGTGCCAGTAGTATAGCCCGGGACTATAGCGAAAAACTGTTTTTT. It codes for CASSIARDYSEKLFF. The chain is built from TRBV19 and TRBJ1-4, with D perhaps TRBD1 (5 bases). Germline V gene sequence: CDR1 LNHDA, CDR2 SQIVND (reference sequence). The CDR3 extends over 15 amino acids. V was cut by 1 base and J by 8 bases, with 14 bases left in between.